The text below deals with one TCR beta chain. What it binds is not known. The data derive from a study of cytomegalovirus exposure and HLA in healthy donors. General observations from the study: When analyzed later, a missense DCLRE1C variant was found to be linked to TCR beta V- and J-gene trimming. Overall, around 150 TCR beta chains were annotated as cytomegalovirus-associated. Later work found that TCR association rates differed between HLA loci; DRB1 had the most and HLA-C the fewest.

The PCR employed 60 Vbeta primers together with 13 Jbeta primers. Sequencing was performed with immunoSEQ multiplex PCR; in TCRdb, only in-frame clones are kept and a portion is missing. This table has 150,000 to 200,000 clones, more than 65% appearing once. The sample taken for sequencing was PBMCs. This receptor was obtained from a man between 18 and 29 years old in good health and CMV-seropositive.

The CDR3 reads CASIPQGPNTDTQYF. CDR3 DNA: TGTGCCAGCATCCCACAGGGCCCAAACACAGATACGCAGTATTTT. V usage is TRBV7-8 and J usage is TRBJ2-3; weak D call: TRBD1 (6 bases). The CDR3 extends over 15 amino acids. CDR1 SGHVS and CDR2 FQNEAQ come from the germline V gene. V lost 7 bases and J lost 2, with 16 bases in between. The full variable domain, rest sourced from reference TRBV7-8 and TRBJ2-3, is GAGVSQSPRYKVAKRGQDVALRCDPISGHVSLFWYQQALGQGPEFLTYFQNEAQLDKSGLPSDRFFAERPEGSVSTLKIQRTQQEDSAVYLCASIPQGPNTDTQYFGPGTRLTVL.